A selection of T cell receptor beta chains follows, all from one sample in a study of T-cell memory formation after mild COVID-19. TCRdb re-derived calls from the 5' RACE reads in MiXCR, one entry per CDR3 protein. The data contain about 130,000 distinct CDR3 sequences, around 15% of them singletons. Material for sequencing was PBMCs or a T cell subset sorted from them (not recorded which). The source of these receptors is a young man who had mild COVID-19 (a few samples of this study predate the infection). Cell type and time point are not known. Each CDR3 is given with its conserved first and last residue. A D gene is named only where the DNA matches it firmly. For some rows the clone size is stated as once, few or many, or as a class when expanded; others skip it.

v_gene	j_gene	abundance	d_gene	CDR3aa	CDR3nt
TRBV5-1	TRBJ2-2	.	.	CASSLSTSETGELFF	TGCGCCAGCAGCTTGAGCACTAGTGAGACCGGGGAGCTGTTTTTT
TRBV11-2	TRBJ2-1	many	.	CASSLEWINNEQFF	TGTGCCAGCAGCTTAGAGTGGATCAACAATGAGCAGTTCTTC
TRBV27	TRBJ2-3	.	.	CASSGGPDSPTDTQYF	TGTGCCAGCAGTGGGGGACCGGACTCGCCGACAGATACGCAGTATTTT
TRBV11-1	TRBJ2-5	.	.	CASSLADWQNQETQYF	TGTGCCAGCAGCTTAGCGGATTGGCAGAACCAAGAGACCCAGTACTTC
TRBV4-1	TRBJ2-2	few	.	CASSQVGRSNTGELFF	TGCGCCAGCAGCCAAGTAGGCAGGTCGAACACCGGGGAGCTGTTTTTT
TRBV7-4	TRBJ1-2	many	.	CASTLVDSNYGYTF	TGTGCCAGCACCCTCGTCGACAGTAACTATGGCTACACCTTC
TRBV24-1	TRBJ2-4	.	.	CATSDPQTGSGENIQYF	TGTGCCACCAGTGATCCACAAACAGGGAGCGGGGAAAACATTCAGTACTTC
TRBV20-1	TRBJ2-5	few	TRBD2	CSAGPSGGAQETQYF	TGCAGTGCTGGACCTAGCGGGGGGGCCCAAGAGACCCAGTACTTC
TRBV9	TRBJ1-2	few	TRBD1	CASRGTEGVAYGYTF	TGTGCCAGCAGAGGGACAGAGGGGGTTGCCTATGGCTACACCTTC
TRBV18	TRBJ2-6	.	.	CASSVMDSGANVLTF	TGTGCCAGCTCAGTAATGGACTCTGGGGCCAACGTCCTGACTTTC
TRBV20-1	TRBJ1-5	few	TRBD1	CSARKGQGYDQPQHF	TGCAGTGCTAGAAAGGGACAGGGGTATGATCAGCCCCAGCATTTT
TRBV5-1	TRBJ2-2	few	TRBD1	CASSLAGTANTGELFF	TGCGCCAGCAGCCTAGCCGGGACAGCGAACACCGGGGAGCTGTTTTTT
TRBV20-1	TRBJ2-3	many	TRBD2	CSASDSGGADTQYF	TGCAGTGCTAGTGATAGCGGGGGGGCAGATACGCAGTATTTT
TRBV19	TRBJ1-2	.	TRBD1	CASQTYRGNYGYTF	TGTGCCAGTCAGACATACAGGGGAAACTATGGCTACACCTTC
TRBV7-2	TRBJ2-4	.	.	CASSLSVGMEGIQYF	TGTGCCAGCAGCTTATCGGTTGGGATGGAGGGCATTCAGTACTTC
TRBV5-6	TRBJ1-3	.	.	CASSLFGLTGNTIYF	TGTGCCAGCAGCTTGTTCGGCCTCACAGGAAACACCATATATTTT
TRBV5-1	TRBJ2-1	.	TRBD2	CASSFLAGAYNEQFF	TGCGCCAGCAGCTTCCTAGCGGGGGCGTACAATGAGCAGTTCTTC
TRBV5-1	TRBJ2-5	.	TRBD1	CASSLAGTGQETQYF	TGCGCCAGCAGCTTGGCGGGGACAGGTCAAGAGACCCAGTACTTC
TRBV11-2	TRBJ1-2	.	.	CASSAAGDGGIYGYTF	TGTGCCAGCAGCGCAGCAGGGGACGGCGGGATCTATGGCTACACCTTC
TRBV12-3/TRBV12-4	TRBJ2-7	many	TRBD1	CASTPTGGHLGPYF	TGTGCCAGCACCCCGACAGGGGGCCACCTTGGCCCGTACTTC
TRBV7-2	TRBJ2-6	few	.	CASELVAGANVLTF	TGTGCCAGTGAACTAGTAGCTGGGGCCAACGTCCTGACTTTC
TRBV11-3	TRBJ2-5	few	TRBD1	CASSTTGAETQYF	TGTGCCAGCAGCACGACAGGGGCTGAGACCCAGTACTTC
TRBV6-2/TRBV6-3	TRBJ2-7	.	.	CASSWAYEQYF	TGTGCCAGCAGTTGGGCGTACGAGCAGTACTTC
TRBV7-6	TRBJ2-5	.	.	CASSVGGGIETQYF	TGTGCCAGCAGCGTCGGGGGAGGAATAGAGACCCAGTACTTC
TRBV12-5	TRBJ2-3	few	.	CASGLVVSTSTDTQYF	TGTGCTAGTGGTTTGGTCGTGAGCACTAGCACAGATACGCAGTATTTT
TRBV7-2	TRBJ2-5	many	TRBD2	CASSQNSGKETQYF	TGTGCCAGCAGCCAAAATAGCGGGAAAGAGACCCAGTACTTC
TRBV29-1	TRBJ2-5	few	TRBD2	CSVEDWLAGYETQYF	TGCAGCGTTGAAGACTGGCTAGCGGGTTACGAGACCCAGTACTTC
TRBV29-1	TRBJ2-5	.	.	CSVGGQAMETQYF	TGCAGCGTGGGGGGTCAGGCGATGGAGACCCAGTACTTC
TRBV19	TRBJ1-4	.	TRBD1	CASGDPGQGSRRSLFF	TGTGCCAGTGGCGATCCGGGACAGGGCTCAAGGAGGTCCCTGTTTTTT
TRBV27	TRBJ2-5	.	.	CASSPSPGTQYF	TGTGCCAGCAGTCCCTCGCCGGGGACCCAGTACTTC
TRBV9	TRBJ2-3	few	.	CASSVDYSRADTQYF	TGTGCCAGCAGCGTAGACTACTCCAGGGCAGATACGCAGTATTTT
TRBV19	TRBJ1-6	.	TRBD1	CASGTGGSYNSPLHF	TGTGCCAGCGGGACAGGCGGCTCCTATAATTCACCCCTCCACTTT
TRBV19	TRBJ1-4	.	TRBD1	CASSTTGRATNEKLFF	TGTGCCAGTAGTACGACAGGGAGGGCAACTAATGAAAAACTGTTTTTT
TRBV7-9	TRBJ1-4	.	.	CASSHEKLFF	TGTGCCAGCAGTCATGAAAAACTGTTTTTT
TRBV9	TRBJ2-2	few	.	CASSPYNTGELFF	TGTGCCAGCAGCCCCTACAACACCGGGGAGCTGTTTTTT
TRBV27	TRBJ2-7	few	.	CASSSDLGGYEQYF	TGTGCCAGCAGTTCCGACCTAGGAGGGTACGAGCAGTACTTC
TRBV20-1	TRBJ2-3	.	.	CSARSYRTDTQYF	TGCAGTGCTAGGAGTTATCGCACAGATACGCAGTATTTT
TRBV7-2	TRBJ2-7	.	TRBD2	CASSLVAGGGYEQYF	TGTGCCAGCAGCTTAGTAGCGGGGGGTGGCTACGAGCAGTACTTC
TRBV14	TRBJ1-1	.	.	CASSLGPYTEAFF	TGTGCCAGCAGCCTAGGACCTTACACTGAAGCTTTCTTT
TRBV5-6	TRBJ2-3	.	.	CASSLHQGDTQYF	TGTGCCAGCAGCTTACATCAGGGGGATACGCAGTATTTT
TRBV11-2	TRBJ2-4	.	.	CASSSGAKNIQYF	TGTGCCAGCAGCTCGGGGGCCAAAAACATTCAGTACTTC
TRBV10-3	TRBJ2-3	few	TRBD2	CAATGLATDTQYF	TGTGCCGCAACGGGACTAGCAACAGATACGCAGTATTTT
TRBV9	TRBJ2-3	.	TRBD2	CASSASGGATDTQYF	TGTGCCAGCAGCGCTAGCGGGGGGGCCACAGATACGCAGTATTTT
TRBV3-1	TRBJ1-1	few	TRBD1	CASSRGQGATYTEAFF	TGTGCCAGCAGCCGGGGACAGGGGGCGACCTACACTGAAGCTTTCTTT
TRBV7-9	TRBJ2-3	few	.	CASSLNTITDTQYF	TGTGCCAGCAGCTTAAATACAATCACAGATACGCAGTATTTT
TRBV4-3	TRBJ2-1	few	TRBD1	CASSPRVNRGLPYNEQFF	TGCGCCAGCAGCCCACGCGTTAACAGGGGCCTCCCCTACAATGAGCAGTTCTTC
TRBV5-6	TRBJ1-2	.	.	CASSLQGLGNYGYTF	TGTGCCAGCAGCTTACAGGGTTTGGGGAACTATGGCTACACCTTC
TRBV5-1	TRBJ2-7	.	.	CASSLLLGRAYEQYF	TGCGCCAGCAGCCTACTATTAGGTCGGGCCTACGAGCAGTACTTC
TRBV7-6	TRBJ2-3	.	.	CASMSYQKADTQYF	TGTGCCAGCATGTCTTACCAGAAAGCAGATACGCAGTATTTT
TRBV6-1	TRBJ2-3	.	.	CASSDFGGLAYTQYF	TGTGCCAGCAGTGACTTTGGGGGCCTGGCTTATACGCAGTATTTT
TRBV20-1	TRBJ2-1	few	.	CSASRQDNEQFF	TGCAGTGCTTCTCGACAGGACAATGAGCAGTTCTTC
TRBV15	TRBJ2-5	.	.	CATSRATTSGQETQYF	TGTGCCACCAGCAGAGCCACCACCAGCGGTCAAGAGACCCAGTACTTC
TRBV5-5	TRBJ1-2	few	TRBD1	CASNPGQGRWDGYTF	TGTGCCAGCAATCCGGGACAGGGAAGATGGGATGGCTACACCTTC
TRBV5-1	TRBJ2-2	few	.	CASSGITRDRTGELFF	TGCGCCAGCAGTGGGATCACCCGGGACCGCACCGGGGAGCTGTTTTTT
TRBV15	TRBJ2-2	few	.	CATSRDLAGELFF	TGTGCCACCAGCAGAGATCTCGCCGGGGAGCTGTTTTTT
TRBV24-1	TRBJ2-2	many	.	CATRRTGELFF	TGTGCCACCAGGCGCACCGGGGAGCTGTTTTTT
TRBV28	TRBJ1-5	few	TRBD1	CASSFRRDRVHQPQHF	TGTGCCAGCAGTTTCCGCCGGGACAGGGTGCACCAGCCCCAGCATTTT
TRBV7-3	TRBJ2-1	few	.	CASSRELGGVRDEQFF	TGTGCCAGCAGCCGGGAACTAGGGGGGGTGCGTGATGAGCAGTTCTTC
TRBV7-3	TRBJ2-1	.	TRBD2	CASSELAGGYNEQFF	TGTGCCAGCAGCGAGCTAGCGGGGGGCTACAATGAGCAGTTCTTC